The clone carrying this T cell receptor (beta chain) was counted once. The CDR3 is 16 amino acids. The V and J ends lost 6 bases and 2 bases, in that order; junction bases with no gene match: 11. Germline CDR1 is ENHRY and CDR2 is SYGVKD. The use of genomic DNA as template underpinned the TCR beta VDJ and CDR3 profiling. TCRdb re-called the reads through MiXCR, storing one row per CDR3 protein. The sample includes under 500,000 distinct CDR3 sequences, around 32% of them seen just once. These data belong to a study of CD8+CD57+ T cells in acquired aplastic anemia. Study-level background: Isolated CD4+ and CD8+ cells, once sorted, yielded DNA averaging roughly 3.4 ug.

Whoever was chosen for sequencing had shown CD8+CD57+ cell expansion by flow cytometry. This receptor was taken from a human donor with aplastic anemia. The sequenced sample was sorted CD4+, CD8+, or CD8+CD57+ T cells (not recorded which) from PBMCs. This rearrangement joins TRBV10-3 to TRBJ2-7; 9 bases are shared with TRBD1. This CDR3 reads CAIRDARTGEAYEQYF. CDR3 coding DNA: TGTGCCATCAGAGATGCCCGGACAGGGGAAGCCTACGAGCAGTACTTC.